The T cell receptor beta chain under discussion was sequenced for a study of blood T cell repertoires in COVID-19. V gave up 7 bases and J gave up 7 bases, with 21 bases separating them. Germline V gene lookup returns CDR1 SGHTS and CDR2 YDEGEE. CDR3 length: 15 amino acids. Only in-frame clones appear in the TCRdb table, and some are missing; sequencing was by immunoSEQ multiplex PCR. The sample includes hundreds of thousands of clones, around 84% of them seen just once. This sequence joins TRBV5-8 and TRBJ1-5; weak D call: TRBD1 (5 bases). This clonotype was sampled from a man aged 65-85 years with acute or convalescent COVID-19. The sample consisted of peripheral blood. Here the CDR3 reads CASHGRVGAGQPQHF. For the CDR3, the DNA is TGTGCCAGCCATGGAAGGGTAGGGGCAGGGCAGCCCCAGCATTTT. Filled out from reference TRBV5-8 and TRBJ1-5, the complete variable domain reads EAGVTQSPTHLIKTRGQQATLRCSPISGHTSVYWYQQALGLGLQFLLWYDEGEERNRGNFPPRFSGRQFPNYSSELNVNALELEDSALYLCASHGRVGAGQPQHFGDGTRLSIL.